This entry features one T cell receptor beta chain sequence. This entry comes from a study of graft-versus-host responses after intestinal transplantation. CDR1 is SQVTM and CDR2 is ANQGSEA in the germline V gene. V shed 2 bases, J shed 10 bases, and the junction held 8 bases outside the gene matches. This CDR3 contains 14 residues. Libraries were prepared by immunoSEQ multiplex PCR; TCRdb keeps only in-frame clonotypes and omits some of them. Of around 40,000 clones in the sample, roughly 87% were seen once. This clonotype was sampled from a human patient who received an intestinal transplant, so some T cells may come from the graft donor. The source was PBMCs, collected 1,000 to 1,200 days after transplant. V is TRBV29-1 and J is TRBJ2-1, with TRBD1 matching over 10 bases. The DNA of the CDR3 is TGCAGCGTTGAACCTCGACAGGGGGCACTCGAGCAGTTCTTC. Its protein is CSVEPRQGALEQFF.